The next 32 T cell receptor beta chains were all read from a single sample in a study of cytomegalovirus exposure and HLA in healthy donors. The PCR used 60 Vbeta and 13 Jbeta primers. TCRdb keeps only in-frame clones here, not all; method: immunoSEQ multiplex PCR. The table records about 160,000 clones, around 83% of them present only once. The sequencing input was PBMCs. The source of these receptors is a girl aged 2-15 years in good health and CMV-seropositive.

DNA for the CDR3: TGTGCCAGCAGCGCCCTAAGCGGCGAGGGCTATGGCTACACCTTC. Translated: CASSALSGEGYGYTF. V and J are TRBV11-2 and TRBJ1-2; D unresolved. The V and J ends lost 5 bases and 4 bases respectively, with 17 bases between them. The CDR3 runs 15 residues. Germline CDR1 reads SGHAT; CDR2 reads FQNNGV.

This rearrangement joins TRBV5-8 to TRBJ1-4, with 7 bases aligning to TRBD1. The germline gives CDR1 SGHTS, CDR2 YDEGEE. J lost 3 bases, V lost 3 bases, and 14 bases had no gene match. The CDR3 loop spans 18 amino acids. The CDR3: CASSYLGTVSGANEKLFF. CDR3 nucleotides: TGTGCCAGCAGCTACCTCGGGACAGTCAGTGGAGCTAATGAAAAACTGTTTTTT.

The DNA for the CDR3 is TGTGCCAGCAGCGTAGAGGGGGTAGCGGGAGGGCCAACAGATACGCAGTATTTT. This sequence encodes CASSVEGVAGGPTDTQYF. The rearrangement joins TRBV9 to TRBJ2-3; 11 bases map to TRBD2. The germline gives CDR1 SGDLS, CDR2 YYNGEE. CDR3 length equals 18 residues. V trimming: 0 bases; J trimming: 3 bases; junction bases outside the gene matches: 9. Together with reference TRBV9 and TRBJ2-3, the CDR3 gives the full variable domain: DSGVTQTPKHLITATGQRVTLRCSPRSGDLSVYWYQQSLDQGLQFLIQYYNGEERAKGNILERFSAQQFPDLHSELNLSSLELGDSALYFCASSVEGVAGGPTDTQYFGPGTRLTVL.

This rearrangement joins TRBV2 to TRBJ2-4; D possibly corresponds to TRBD2 (7 bases). The CDR3 consists of 21 residues. Per germline, CDR1 SNHLY and CDR2 FYNNEI. V lost 1 base and J lost 6, with 31 bases in between. The CDR3 nucleotides read TGTGCCAGCAGTGAAGTTAGTGGGGGCAGATGGGAGGGGCCGTTGGGAAACATTCAGTACTTC. Encoded protein: CASSEVSGGRWEGPLGNIQYF.

The V gene is TRBV30, the J gene TRBJ1-5; D remains unclear. The CDR3 extends over 13 amino acids. Germline-derived CDR1 and CDR2 are GTSNPN and SVGIG (reference sequence). V lost 0 bases and J lost 6, with 9 bases in between. The CDR3 DNA follows: TGTGCCTGGAGTGTAAATGGAGGTCAGCCCCAGCATTTT. It specifies CAWSVNGGQPQHF. The variable domain in full, completed from reference TRBV30 and TRBJ1-5, reads SQTIHQWPATLVQPVGSPLSLECTVEGTSNPNLYWYRQAAGRGLQLLFYSVGIGQISSEVPQNLSASRPQDRQFILSSKKLLLSDSGFYLCAWSVNGGQPQHFGDGTRLSIL.

The J gene is TRBJ1-1, the V gene TRBV5-6; D gene ambiguous. The V and J ends lost 1 base and 4 bases respectively, with 14 bases between them. Per germline, CDR1 SGHDT and CDR2 YYEEEE. This CDR3 has 15 amino acids. The chain's CDR3 is CASSLLRVGSTEAFF. The CDR3, as DNA: TGTGCCAGCAGCTTGTTACGGGTAGGGAGCACTGAAGCTTTCTTT.

V gene TRBV30 combines with J gene TRBJ2-3; 12 nucleotides align to TRBD2. This CDR3 has 16 amino acids. The V gene end was trimmed by 2 bases and the J gene end by 5 bases; junction bases not matched to a gene: 8. Germline V gene lookup returns CDR1 GTSNPN and CDR2 SVGIG (reference sequence). CDR3 region: CAWSPLGLAGLDTQYF. CDR3 bases: TGTGCCTGGAGTCCCCTGGGACTAGCGGGTTTAGATACGCAGTATTTT.

This chain links TRBV30 with TRBJ2-3; D is possibly TRBD2 (6 bases). Germline V lookup: CDR1 GTSNPN, CDR2 SVGIG (reference sequence). The length of the CDR3 is 16 residues. Trimming removed 7 bases at V and 3 bases at J, with 23 bases between. The CDR3 DNA sequence: TGTGCCTCGTCCACCGGGAACCGCGGGAAGACAGATACGCAGTATTTT. It is translated as CASSTGNRGKTDTQYF. Drawing the rest from reference TRBV30 and TRBJ2-3, the complete variable domain is SQTIHQWPATLVQPVGSPLSLECTVEGTSNPNLYWYRQAAGRGLQLLFYSVGIGQISSEVPQNLSASRPQDRQFILSSKKLLLSDSGFYLCASSTGNRGKTDTQYFGPGTRLTVL.

This clone has a handful of counts. The V call is TRBV10-2, the J call TRBJ2-7; D possibly corresponds to TRBD2 (5 bases). Per germline, CDR1 WSHSY and CDR2 SAAADI. This CDR3 region has 18 residues. V was pared by 4 bases and J by 6 bases, with 28 bases between. In nucleotides, the CDR3 is TGCGCCAGCAGTGTACTCCTCCTAGGGCTAGCAGTTCCTGGCGAGCAGTACTTC. Translated: CASSVLLLGLAVPGEQYF.

The table lists this clone with a few counts. The V and J genes are TRBV2 and TRBJ1-4; D remains unclear. Trimming took 6 bases from V and 5 from J, leaving 10 bases between them. The CDR3 covers 13 residues. The germline gives CDR1 SNHLY, CDR2 FYNNEI. The DNA of the CDR3 is TGTGCCAGCAGGGAACCCGGGAATGAAAAACTGTTTTTT. Residues: CASREPGNEKLFF.

The CDR3 DNA reads as TGTGCCAGCAGCCCAGGGTCTTGGGCCTCGGACTATGGCTACACCTTC. It codes for CASSPGSWASDYGYTF. This chain links TRBV7-6 with TRBJ1-2; perhaps TRBD1 as D (5 bases). This CDR3 has 16 amino acids. Trimming cost V 5 bases and J 3 bases, with 19 bases left between them. Germline loops: CDR1 SGHVS, CDR2 FNYEAQ.

This clone was seen only once. The rearrangement links TRBV4-2 to TRBJ2-7, with 8 bases identical to TRBD1. Germline V lookup: CDR1 LGHNA, CDR2 YNFKEQ. The CDR3 covers 16 residues. With 4 bases clipped from V and 2 bases from J, the junction kept 10 bases outside the gene matches. The CDR3 region has the DNA TGTGCCAGCAGCCCCCTACGGACAGGGTTTCCCTACGAGCAGTACTTC. Encoded protein: CASSPLRTGFPYEQYF.

The chain employs TRBV7-2 and TRBJ2-7, with a weak D call TRBD2 (5 bases). The ends were cut back, 0 bases at V and 0 bases at J, with 9 bases in the middle. Germline V gives CDR1 SGHTA, CDR2 FQGNSA. The CDR3 has 15 residues. The CDR3: CASSLALALSYEQYF. The CDR3 nucleotides are TGTGCCAGCAGCTTAGCCCTAGCTCTCTCCTACGAGCAGTACTTC. Looking up the rest from reference TRBV7-2 and TRBJ2-7 gives the full variable domain: GAGVSQSPSNKVTEKGKDVELRCDPISGHTALYWYRQSLGQGLEFLIYFQGNSAPDKSGLPSDRFSAERTGGSVSTLTIQRTQQEDSAVYLCASSLALALSYEQYFGPGTRLTVT.

V and J are TRBV29-1 and TRBJ2-7, with 12 bases lining up with TRBD2. Germline loops: CDR1 SQVTM, CDR2 ANQGSEA. The CDR3 totals 13 residues. The trim removed 5 bases at V and 3 bases at J, leaving 2 bases unmatched. The CDR3 DNA is TGCAGCGTTCCACTAGCGGGAGGCTACGAGCAGTACTTC. Translating gives CSVPLAGGYEQYF.

The chain joins TRBV28 to TRBJ1-5; no clear D. This CDR3 spans 15 amino acids. Germline CDR1 and CDR2: MDHEN and SYDVKM. Trimming took off 5 bases at V and 10 bases at J, with 21 bases between the two ends. CDR3 in DNA: TGTGCCAGCAGTCGGATTTATAGTAGCGTCTATCCCCAGCATTTT. This translates into CASSRIYSSVYPQHF.

The table lists this clone with a few counts. The genes are TRBV30 and TRBJ2-3; tentative D call: TRBD1 (6 bases). The V end was cut by 2 bases, the J end by 4 bases, with 16 bases between. CDR1 is GTSNPN, CDR2 SVGIG, per germline (reference sequence). The CDR3 has 15 residues. CDR3 nucleotides: TGTGCCTGGAGTCGGGGCACAGGGCGTCCAGATACGCAGTATTTT. The encoded protein is CAWSRGTGRPDTQYF.

This clone was observed once. V gene TRBV18 combines with J gene TRBJ1-2; D gene unclear. The germline gives CDR1 KGHSH, CDR2 LQKENI. The CDR3 consists of 14 residues. With 4 bases removed from V and 2 bases from J, the gap between germline ends came to 11 bases. This chain's CDR3 is CASSLPLRNYGYTF. The CDR3 DNA is TGTGCCAGCTCACTACCCCTGAGGAACTATGGCTACACCTTC.

The chain employs TRBV5-4 and TRBJ2-3, with 7 bases fitting TRBD2. CDR3 length: 16 residues. V dropped 4 bases and J dropped 4; count of bases not matched to a gene: 12. Per the germline V gene, CDR1 is SGHNT and CDR2 is YYREEE (reference sequence). The CDR3 DNA is TGTGCCAGCAGCGCCCTTTGGCGGGAGCTCCCAGATACGCAGTATTTT. It translates to CASSALWRELPDTQYF. The full variable domain, with the rest looked up from reference TRBV5-4 and TRBJ2-3, is ETGVTQSPTHLIKTRGQQVTLRCSSQSGHNTVSWYQQALGQGPQFIFQYYREEENGRGNFPPRFSGLQFPNYSSELNVNALELDDSALYLCASSALWRELPDTQYFGPGTRLTVL.

The chain couples TRBV9 to TRBJ2-1; 7 bases are shared with TRBD2. The V segment lost 0 bases and the J segment 3 bases; nucleotides outside the gene matches: 6. The CDR3 has 16 residues. CDR1 and CDR2 from the germline V gene are SGDLS and YYNGEE. The CDR3 DNA reads TGTGCCAGCAGCGTAGATCGGCTAGCGGACTACAATGAGCAGTTCTTC. Protein product: CASSVDRLADYNEQFF.

V is TRBV5-8 and J is TRBJ2-1, with D possibly TRBD2 on 5 matching bases. Trimming took off 5 bases at V and 0 bases at J, with 15 bases between the two ends. Per germline, CDR1 SGHTS and CDR2 YDEGEE. This CDR3 region has 16 residues. CDR3 loop: CASRPSFRGSYNEQFF. The CDR3 region has the DNA TGTGCCAGCAGGCCCAGTTTTCGGGGCTCCTACAATGAGCAGTTCTTC.

The rearrangement links TRBV2 to TRBJ2-7; the match to TRBD2 covers 15 bases. J lost 4 bases, V lost 8 bases, and 3 bases had no gene match. The CDR3 consists of 14 residues. Germline loops: CDR1 SNHLY, CDR2 FYNNEI. This CDR3 reads CASGTSGRTYEQYF. The CDR3, as DNA: TGTGCCAGCGGGACTAGCGGGAGGACTTACGAGCAGTACTTC. Looking up the rest from reference TRBV2 and TRBJ2-7 gives the full variable domain: EPEVTQTPSHQVTQMGQEVILRCVPISNHLYFYWYRQILGQKVEFLVSFYNNEISEKSEIFDDQFSVERPDGSNFTLKIRSTKLEDSAMYFCASGTSGRTYEQYFGPGTRLTVT.

This clone was detected a few times. The chain recombines TRBV6-4 with TRBJ2-2, with 8 positions matching TRBD1. This CDR3 spans 14 amino acids. Germline CDR1 reads MRHNA; CDR2 reads SNTAGT. With V trimmed by 3 bases and J by 3 bases, 0 bases remained unmatched. The CDR3 DNA reads as TGTGCCAGCAGTGAGGACAGGGACACCGGGGAGCTGTTTTTT. Translated: CASSEDRDTGELFF.

The gene calls are TRBV28 and TRBJ2-3; possibly TRBD1 for D (5 bases). V shed 3 bases and J shed 4 bases, with 11 bases lying between them. Germline V gene sequence: CDR1 MDHEN, CDR2 SYDVKM. This CDR3 is built from 14 residues. CDR3 sequence: CASSFRQGPDTQYF. The CDR3 nucleotides are TGTGCCAGCAGTTTTCGGCAGGGTCCAGATACGCAGTATTTT.

The chain has TRBV29-1 and TRBJ1-2; D is uncertain. The V and J ends lost 7 bases and 5 bases respectively, with 14 bases between them. The germline gives CDR1 SQVTM, CDR2 ANQGSEA. The CDR3 is 12 amino acids. The CDR3 nucleotides are TGCAGCGCCCTGCTAGTCCCATATGGCTACACCTTC. It yields the protein CSALLVPYGYTF. Supplemented by reference TRBV29-1 and TRBJ1-2, the full variable domain reads SAVISQKPSRDICQRGTSLTIQCQVDSQVTMMFWYRQQPGQSLTLIATANQGSEATYESGFVIDKFPISRPNLTFSTLTVSNMSPEDSSIYLCSALLVPYGYTFGSGTRLTVV.

The chain joins TRBV27 to TRBJ2-2; 7 bases align to TRBD2. The CDR3 is made up of 15 amino acids. After removal of 6 bases from V and 3 bases from J, the junction contained 7 bases not matched to a gene. Per germline, CDR1 MNHEY and CDR2 SMNVEV (reference sequence). CDR3 region: CASRRLATYTGELFF. The CDR3 DNA sequence: TGTGCCAGCAGGCGACTAGCTACTTACACCGGGGAGCTGTTTTTT.

This clone was recorded only once. J is TRBJ2-2 and V is TRBV5-1; 8 bases fit TRBD2. Germline loops: CDR1 SGHRS, CDR2 YFSETQ. The CDR3 consists of 16 residues. V was pared by 0 bases and J by 6 bases, with 7 bases of the junction left unmatched. This CDR3 reads CASSLVASGFPGELFF. In DNA form, the CDR3 reads TGCGCCAGCAGCTTGGTCGCTAGCGGGTTCCCCGGGGAGCTGTTTTTT.

The CDR3 protein is CATSRDIGGGTLRGYYGYTF. Here the CDR3 DNA reads TGTGCCACCAGCAGAGATATAGGTGGGGGGACTTTGAGGGGTTACTATGGCTACACCTTC. The chain carries TRBV15 and TRBJ1-2; the D gene is possibly TRBD1 (5 bases). Trimming removed 0 bases from V and 3 bases from J, with 26 bases in between. Germline V gene data show CDR1 as LNHNV and CDR2 as YYDKDF (reference sequence). The CDR3 spans 20 residues.

The chain couples TRBV27 to TRBJ2-7; 11 nucleotides align to TRBD1. V shed 9 bases and J 3 bases; nucleotides not matched to a gene: 4. The CDR3 runs 13 residues. Germline V gene data show CDR1 as MNHEY and CDR2 as SMNVEV (reference sequence). CDR3 residues: CASGDRGVYEQYF. For the CDR3, the DNA is TGTGCCAGTGGGGACAGGGGGGTCTACGAGCAGTACTTC.

This chain links TRBV7-9 with TRBJ1-1, with 8 bases that match TRBD1. The germline gives CDR1 SEHNR, CDR2 FQNEAQ (reference sequence). After removal of 6 bases from V and 8 bases from J, the junction contained 11 bases not matched to a gene. The CDR3 loop spans 14 amino acids. CDR3 protein: CASSTGTGEGEAFF. CDR3 nucleotides: TGTGCCAGCAGTACCGGGACAGGAGAGGGGGAAGCTTTCTTT.

The J gene is TRBJ2-1, the V gene TRBV30; 10 positions match TRBD2. V dropped 7 bases and J dropped 4; count of bases not matched to a gene: 4. Germline V gene sequence: CDR1 GTSNPN, CDR2 SVGIG (reference sequence). The CDR3 runs to 13 residues. In DNA, the CDR3 is TGTGCCTTAACTAGCGGGACTTACAATGAGCAGTTCTTC. It yields the protein CALTSGTYNEQFF.

The chain has TRBV30 and TRBJ2-5; D gene ambiguous. From germline, CDR1 is GTSNPN and CDR2 SVGIG (reference sequence). Trimming left V 3 bases short and J 4 bases short, with 9 bases between. The CDR3 spans 12 residues. CDR3 DNA: TGTGCCTGGAGGAAGCGAGGAGAGACCCAGTACTTC. It yields the protein CAWRKRGETQYF.

This rearrangement joins TRBV28 to TRBJ1-2; maybe TRBD1 (5 bases). V lost 6 bases to trimming and J lost 1 base, with 21 bases between them. The length of the CDR3 is 17 residues. Germline CDR1 MDHEN, CDR2 SYDVKM. CDR3: CASRRGERGSDNYGYTF. CDR3 DNA sequence: TGTGCCAGCAGGCGGGGGGAACGGGGGTCGGATAACTATGGCTACACCTTC.